This TCR beta chain was captured by sequencing in a study of T cell responses to AZD1222 COVID-19 vaccine. Sequencing was performed with immunoSEQ multiplex PCR; in TCRdb, only in-frame clones are kept and a portion is missing. The sample lists about 100,000 clones, approximately 90% occurring once. V shed 5 bases, J shed 12 bases, and the junction held 3 bases outside the gene matches. Germline V lookup: CDR1 MNHEY, CDR2 SMNVEV (reference sequence). The CDR3 is 11 amino acids. The chain uses TRBV27 and TRBJ2-1; 8 bases agree with TRBD2. The sequence derives from an adult in good health. The sequences come from peripheral blood, collected on day 0 of AZD1222 vaccination. CDR3 coding DNA: TGTGCCAGCAGTCCGGGACTAGTGCAGTTCTTC. Translating gives CASSPGLVQFF.